These 25 T cell receptor beta chains came from one sample sequenced in a study of cytotoxic CD8 clonotypes in ibrutinib-treated CLL. Using immunoSEQ multiplex PCR, the repertoire was profiled, and TCRdb retains in-frame clones only, with some absent. Found here are approximately 200,000 clones, approximately 68% of them singletons; the top ten hold 13%. The specimen was PBMCs, collected after 24 months of ibrutinib treatment. The receptors here all came from a human donor with chronic lymphocytic leukemia.

V and J are TRBV29-1 and TRBJ1-2, with no clear D. This CDR3 is 12 amino acids long. Germline CDR1 is SQVTM and CDR2 is ANQGSEA. V dropped 5 bases and J dropped 5 bases, with 12 bases sitting between them. The CDR3 sequence is CSVQRTTYGYTF. The DNA of the CDR3 is TGCAGCGTTCAGAGAACCACTTATGGCTACACCTTC.

The chain has TRBV7-3 and TRBJ2-1; the match to TRBD2 covers 7 bases. Germline V CDR1 and CDR2: SGHTA, FQGTGA. V trimming: 5 bases; J trimming: 2 bases; junction bases outside the gene matches: 6. The CDR3 extends over 15 amino acids. The DNA for the CDR3 is TGTGCCAGCAGCCCGGGACTAACTACCTACAATGAGCAGTTCTTC. Protein sequence: CASSPGLTTYNEQFF.

The V and J genes are TRBV11-2 and TRBJ2-5; D possibly matches TRBD1 or TRBD2 (5 bases each). V was trimmed by 2 bases and J by 1 base, leaving 11 bases between them. The CDR3 has 15 residues. The germline gives CDR1 SGHAT, CDR2 FQNNGV. CDR3 coding DNA: TGTGCCAGCAGCTTAATCGGGGCCACCCAAGAGACCCAGTACTTC. Its protein is CASSLIGATQETQYF.

This clone was detected only a few times. The chain uses TRBV6-5 and TRBJ2-1; D is undetermined. Trimming removed 2 bases from V and 0 bases from J, with 11 bases in between. CDR1 and CDR2 (germline): MNHEY, SVGAGI. There are 16 residues in the CDR3. Written as DNA, the CDR3 is TGTGCCAGCAGTTACGTCCGGAAGAGCTCCTACAATGAGCAGTTCTTC. Amino acids: CASSYVRKSSYNEQFF.

V and J are TRBV15 and TRBJ2-3; TRBD2 is a possible D gene (5 bases). The CDR3 totals 15 residues. V shed 1 base and J shed 3 bases, with 11 bases lying between them. In germline, CDR1 is LNHNV, CDR2 YYDKDF (reference sequence). CDR3 DNA: TGTGCCACCAGCAGAGCAAGAGGCGGGACAGATACGCAGTATTTT. Its protein is CATSRARGGTDTQYF.

This clone appeared a single time. The chain uses TRBV28 and TRBJ2-3, with 8 bases fitting TRBD2. With V trimmed by 5 bases and J by 3 bases, 7 bases remained unmatched. CDR1 is MDHEN and CDR2 is SYDVKM in the germline V gene. The CDR3 spans 15 residues. In DNA form, the CDR3 reads TGTGCCAGCAGTGCTAGCGGGCACAGAACAGATACGCAGTATTTT. Amino acid sequence: CASSASGHRTDTQYF.

CDR3 amino acids: CASSPWTSGNGELFF. CDR3 nucleotides: TGTGCCAGCAGCCCCTGGACTAGCGGGAACGGGGAGCTGTTTTTT. The rearrangement uses TRBV5-4 and TRBJ2-2; TRBD2 matches at 12 bases. The CDR3 is 15 residues long. Germline V gene data show CDR1 as SGHNT and CDR2 as YYREEE (reference sequence). V lost 4 bases to trimming and J lost 7 bases; unmatched junction nucleotides: 5. The whole variable domain, filled in from reference TRBV5-4 and TRBJ2-2, reads ETGVTQSPTHLIKTRGQQVTLRCSSQSGHNTVSWYQQALGQGPQFIFQYYREEENGRGNFPPRFSGLQFPNYSSELNVNALELDDSALYLCASSPWTSGNGELFFGEGSRLTVL.

This clone was seen a handful of times. V usage is TRBV11-2 and J usage is TRBJ2-2; tentative D call: TRBD1 (5 bases). The germline V and J ends were trimmed by 1 base and 5 bases, with 11 bases remaining between them. Germline CDR1 and CDR2: SGHAT and FQNNGV. The CDR3 length is 15 residues. CDR3 sequence reads: CASSLVQGSTGELFF. The CDR3, as DNA: TGTGCCAGCAGCTTAGTGCAGGGATCAACCGGGGAGCTGTTTTTT.

The V gene is TRBV19, the J gene TRBJ2-1; 8 nucleotides align to TRBD2. The trim removed 3 bases at V and 10 bases at J, leaving 11 bases unmatched. Germline CDR1 LNHDA, CDR2 SQIVND (reference sequence). This CDR3 is built from 15 residues. In DNA form, the CDR3 reads TGTGCCAGTAGTATTGGAACGGGAGGGCTGCGAGAGCAGTTCTTC. It translates to CASSIGTGGLREQFF.

The V call is TRBV11-3, the J call TRBJ2-1, with 9 bases aligning to TRBD2. Losses at the gene ends were 6 bases for V and 7 bases for J; bases not matched to a gene: 10. Germline V gene data show CDR1 as SGHNT and CDR2 as YENEEA. The CDR3 runs 15 residues. The CDR3 DNA reads TGTGCCAGCAGTATGTTAGCGGGAGCTTTTAATGAGCAGTTCTTC. Its translation is CASSMLAGAFNEQFF.

This sequence joins TRBV28 and TRBJ2-3; D perhaps matches TRBD2 (5 bases). This CDR3 is 15 amino acids long. Trimming left V 2 bases short and J 6 bases short, with 15 bases between. Germline values: CDR1 MDHEN, CDR2 SYDVKM. The CDR3 DNA reads as TGTGCCAGCAGTTTAATGTTGAGGGTCAGGGATACGCAGTATTTT. Translation gives CASSLMLRVRDTQYF.

This chain joins TRBV7-2 and TRBJ1-1, with D unresolved. V was pared by 1 base and J by 4 bases, with 13 bases between. CDR3 length: 15 residues. Germline-derived CDR1 and CDR2 are SGHTA and FQGNSA. CDR3 nucleotides: TGTGCCAGCAGCTTAGATACCTTACCTGGCACTGAAGCTTTCTTT. It encodes CASSLDTLPGTEAFF. The variable domain in full, completed from reference TRBV7-2 and TRBJ1-1, reads GAGVSQSPSNKVTEKGKDVELRCDPISGHTALYWYRQSLGQGLEFLIYFQGNSAPDKSGLPSDRFSAERTGGSVSTLTIQRTQQEDSAVYLCASSLDTLPGTEAFFGQGTRLTVV.

The V call is TRBV7-9, the J call TRBJ1-1; 9 nucleotides align to TRBD1. V lost 4 bases to trimming and J lost 4 bases; unmatched junction nucleotides: 7. The CDR3 totals 15 residues. Germline V lookup: CDR1 SEHNR, CDR2 FQNEAQ (reference sequence). CDR3 residues: CASSSRQGVVTEAFF. DNA of the CDR3: TGTGCCAGCAGCTCCCGACAGGGGGTGGTCACTGAAGCTTTCTTT.

The sample holds a few counts of this clone. The gene calls are TRBV10-3 and TRBJ1-2, with 11 bases aligning to TRBD1. Germline V lookup: CDR1 ENHRY, CDR2 SYGVKD. The CDR3 is 15 amino acids. V lost 3 bases, J lost 7 bases, and 7 bases stayed unmatched. This CDR3 reads CAISETDRGRRGYTF. CDR3 nucleotides: TGTGCCATCAGTGAAACGGACAGGGGGCGTCGTGGCTACACCTTC.

This chain links TRBV2 with TRBJ2-3, with TRBD2 as a possible D gene (5 bases). Trimming cost V 5 bases and J 4 bases, with 13 bases left between them. The length of the CDR3 is 14 residues. CDR1 SNHLY and CDR2 FYNNEI come from the germline V gene. As DNA, the CDR3 is TGTGCCAGCAGTTCCAGGCGGGCCGCAGATACGCAGTATTTT. The encoded protein is CASSSRRAADTQYF.

The chain recombines TRBV30 with TRBJ1-1; D remains unclear. The CDR3 sequence is 17 residues long. The V and J ends lost 1 base and 3 bases respectively, with 21 bases between them. The germline V gene encodes CDR1 GTSNPN and CDR2 SVGIG (reference sequence). CDR3: CAWSESRWKRRDTEAFF. The CDR3 coding sequence is TGTGCCTGGAGTGAATCCCGGTGGAAAAGGCGGGACACTGAAGCTTTCTTT.

The chain couples TRBV4-2 to TRBJ2-7; 11 bases fit TRBD2. Unmatched junction bases numbered 8, after V lost 1 base and J lost 3 bases. CDR3 size: 17 residues. Germline V gene lookup returns CDR1 LGHNA and CDR2 YNFKEQ. The CDR3 sequence is CASSQGRLLAGDYEQYF. CDR3 DNA: TGTGCCAGCAGCCAAGGGCGACTACTAGCGGGAGACTACGAGCAGTACTTC.

The chain carries TRBV6-6 and TRBJ1-3, with D perhaps matching TRBD1 (5 bases). V was cut by 8 bases and J by 2 bases, with 13 bases left in between. Germline V gene lookup returns CDR1 MNHNY and CDR2 SVGAGI (reference sequence). The CDR3 has 14 residues. The CDR3 is CASRTPGPGNTIYF. CDR3 DNA: TGTGCCAGCCGAACTCCAGGGCCTGGAAACACCATATATTTT.

The chain joins TRBV4-1 to TRBJ1-2, with 12 bases that match TRBD1. Trimming removed 4 bases from V and 8 bases from J; junction bases left unmatched: 20. The CDR3 consists of 19 residues. In germline, CDR1 is MGHRA, CDR2 YSYEKL. The CDR3 sequence is CASSRPIRDRGRVVRGYTF. CDR3 bases: TGCGCCAGCAGCCGACCAATCCGGGACAGGGGGCGAGTGGTACGGGGCTACACCTTC.

This clone was detected once. The chain combines TRBV27 with TRBJ1-2; D gene ambiguous. The CDR3 runs 11 residues. V was pared by 6 bases and J by 6 bases, with 8 bases between. Per germline, CDR1 MNHEY and CDR2 SMNVEV (reference sequence). The CDR3 sequence is CASSGEHGYTF. DNA of the CDR3: TGTGCCAGCAGCGGGGAACATGGCTACACCTTC.

The chain combines TRBV27 with TRBJ2-7, with D perhaps matching TRBD2 (5 bases). Germline CDR1 MNHEY, CDR2 SMNVEV (reference sequence). The CDR3 length is 13 residues. Trimming removed 6 bases at V and 2 bases at J, with 11 bases between. This CDR3 is CASSARVPYEQYF. Here the CDR3 DNA reads TGTGCCAGCAGCGCGAGGGTACCCTACGAGCAGTACTTC.

The V and J genes are TRBV6-5 and TRBJ2-7, with a weak D call TRBD2 (5 bases). The germline gives CDR1 MNHEY, CDR2 SVGAGI. The V gene lost 0 bases and the J gene lost 7 bases, with 10 bases spanning the gap. The CDR3 sequence is 13 residues long. The CDR3 DNA follows: TGTGCCAGCAGTTACTCGAGGTGGGAGGAGCAGTACTTC. Residues: CASSYSRWEEQYF.

This clone was detected only a few times. This chain joins TRBV7-6 and TRBJ2-3; D not certain. Between the trimmed V and J ends, which lost 3 bases and 4 bases, there was a span of 5 bases. The CDR3 length is 12 residues. Germline CDR1 SGHVS, CDR2 FNYEAQ. The CDR3 sequence: CASSFRADTQYF. Here the CDR3 DNA reads TGTGCCAGCAGCTTCCGCGCAGATACGCAGTATTTT.

The chain employs TRBV7-9 and TRBJ2-7; no firm D call. V dropped 3 bases and J dropped 6 bases, with 9 bases sitting between them. This CDR3 contains 12 residues. CDR1 SEHNR and CDR2 FQNEAQ come from the germline V gene (reference sequence). The CDR3 is CASSFGLSEQYF. In DNA form, the CDR3 reads TGTGCCAGCAGCTTTGGCTTGAGCGAGCAGTACTTC.

The V and J genes are TRBV18 and TRBJ2-3, with a tentative D call TRBD1 (5 bases). V lost 4 bases to trimming and J lost 5 bases, with 13 bases between them. The length of the CDR3 is 14 residues. Germline V lookup: CDR1 KGHSH, CDR2 LQKENI. The CDR3 here is CASSLSSQGDTQYF. The CDR3 DNA reads as TGTGCCAGCTCACTCAGCAGCCAGGGAGATACGCAGTATTTT.